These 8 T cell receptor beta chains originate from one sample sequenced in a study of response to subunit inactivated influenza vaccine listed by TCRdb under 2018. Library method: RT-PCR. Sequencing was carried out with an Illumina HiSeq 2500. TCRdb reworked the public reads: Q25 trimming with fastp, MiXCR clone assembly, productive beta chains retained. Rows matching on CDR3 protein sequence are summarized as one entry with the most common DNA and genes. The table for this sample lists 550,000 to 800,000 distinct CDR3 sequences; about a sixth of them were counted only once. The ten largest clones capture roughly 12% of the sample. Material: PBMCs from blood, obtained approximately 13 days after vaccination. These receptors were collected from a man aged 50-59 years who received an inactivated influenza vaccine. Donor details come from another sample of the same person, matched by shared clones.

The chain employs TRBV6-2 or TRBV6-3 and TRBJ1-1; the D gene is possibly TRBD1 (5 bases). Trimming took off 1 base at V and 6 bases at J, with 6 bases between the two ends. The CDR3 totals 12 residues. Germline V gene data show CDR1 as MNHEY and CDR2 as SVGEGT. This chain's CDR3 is CASSYWGPEAFF. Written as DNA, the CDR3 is TGTGCCAGCAGTTACTGGGGCCCTGAAGCTTTCTTT.

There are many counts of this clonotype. CDR3 sequence: CSARGTTQETQYF. The DNA for the CDR3 is TGCAGTGCTAGGGGGACCACGCAAGAGACCCAGTACTTC. The chain carries TRBV20-1 and TRBJ2-5; perhaps D is TRBD1 or TRBD2 (5 bases each). Per the germline V gene, CDR1 is DFQATT and CDR2 is SNEGSKA (reference sequence). V lost 3 bases to trimming and J lost 2 bases, with 10 bases between them. The CDR3 is 13 amino acids.

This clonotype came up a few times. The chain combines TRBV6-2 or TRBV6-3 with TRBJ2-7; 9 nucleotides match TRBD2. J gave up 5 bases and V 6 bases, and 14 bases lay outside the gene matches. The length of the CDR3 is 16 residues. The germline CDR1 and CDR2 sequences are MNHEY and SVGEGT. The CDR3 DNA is TGTGCCAGCAGCCCCGACTTAGCGGGAGATGATGACGAGCAGTACTTC. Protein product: CASSPDLAGDDDEQYF.

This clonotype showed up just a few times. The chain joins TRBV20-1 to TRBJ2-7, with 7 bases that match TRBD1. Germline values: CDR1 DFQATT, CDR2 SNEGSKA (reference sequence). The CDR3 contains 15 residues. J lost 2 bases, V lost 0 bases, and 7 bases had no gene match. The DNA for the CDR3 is TGCAGTGCTAGAGACAAGAGGGACAGCACCTACGAGCAGTACTTC. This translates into CSARDKRDSTYEQYF.

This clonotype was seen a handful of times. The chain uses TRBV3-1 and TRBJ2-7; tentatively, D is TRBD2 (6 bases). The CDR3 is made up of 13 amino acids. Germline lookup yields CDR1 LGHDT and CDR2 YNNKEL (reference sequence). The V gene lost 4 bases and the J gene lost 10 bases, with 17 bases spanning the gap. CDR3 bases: TGTGCCAGCAGCCCCAGGGAGGTCGGGGGACAGTACTTC. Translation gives CASSPREVGGQYF.

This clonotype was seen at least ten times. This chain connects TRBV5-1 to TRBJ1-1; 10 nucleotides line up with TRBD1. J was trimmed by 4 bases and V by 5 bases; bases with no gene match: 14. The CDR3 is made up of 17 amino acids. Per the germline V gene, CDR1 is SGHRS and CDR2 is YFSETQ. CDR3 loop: CASRDWDRGFDGTEAFF. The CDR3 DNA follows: TGCGCCAGCAGGGATTGGGACAGGGGATTTGATGGCACTGAAGCTTTCTTT.

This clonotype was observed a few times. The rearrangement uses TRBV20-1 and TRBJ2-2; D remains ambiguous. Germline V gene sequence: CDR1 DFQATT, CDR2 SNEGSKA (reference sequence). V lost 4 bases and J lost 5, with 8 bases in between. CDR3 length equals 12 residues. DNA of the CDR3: TGCAGTGCTAAGGACGGAACCGGGGAGCTGTTTTTT. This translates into CSAKDGTGELFF.

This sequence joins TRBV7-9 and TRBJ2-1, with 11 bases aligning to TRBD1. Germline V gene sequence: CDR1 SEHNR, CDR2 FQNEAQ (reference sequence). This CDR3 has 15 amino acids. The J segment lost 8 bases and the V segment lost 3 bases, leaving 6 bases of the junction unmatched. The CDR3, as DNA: TGTGCCAGCAGCTTCGGGACAGGGGGAACAGATGAGCAGTTCTTC. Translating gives CASSFGTGGTDEQFF.